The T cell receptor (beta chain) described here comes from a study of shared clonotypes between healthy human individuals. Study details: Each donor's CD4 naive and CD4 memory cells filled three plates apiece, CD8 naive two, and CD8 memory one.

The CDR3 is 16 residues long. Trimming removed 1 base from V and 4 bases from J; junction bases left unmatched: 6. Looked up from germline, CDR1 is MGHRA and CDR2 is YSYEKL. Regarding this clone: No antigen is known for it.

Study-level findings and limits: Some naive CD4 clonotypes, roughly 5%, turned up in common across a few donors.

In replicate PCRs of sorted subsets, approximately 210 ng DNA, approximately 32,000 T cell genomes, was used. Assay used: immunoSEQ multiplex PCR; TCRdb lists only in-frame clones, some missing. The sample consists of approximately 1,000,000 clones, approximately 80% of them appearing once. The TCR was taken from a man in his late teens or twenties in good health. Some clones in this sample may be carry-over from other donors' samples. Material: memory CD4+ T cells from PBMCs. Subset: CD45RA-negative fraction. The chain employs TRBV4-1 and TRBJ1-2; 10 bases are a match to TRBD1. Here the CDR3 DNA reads TGCGCCAGCAGCCAAGGCGGACAGGGGGTCCTCTATGGCTACACCTTC. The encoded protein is CASSQGGQGVLYGYTF.